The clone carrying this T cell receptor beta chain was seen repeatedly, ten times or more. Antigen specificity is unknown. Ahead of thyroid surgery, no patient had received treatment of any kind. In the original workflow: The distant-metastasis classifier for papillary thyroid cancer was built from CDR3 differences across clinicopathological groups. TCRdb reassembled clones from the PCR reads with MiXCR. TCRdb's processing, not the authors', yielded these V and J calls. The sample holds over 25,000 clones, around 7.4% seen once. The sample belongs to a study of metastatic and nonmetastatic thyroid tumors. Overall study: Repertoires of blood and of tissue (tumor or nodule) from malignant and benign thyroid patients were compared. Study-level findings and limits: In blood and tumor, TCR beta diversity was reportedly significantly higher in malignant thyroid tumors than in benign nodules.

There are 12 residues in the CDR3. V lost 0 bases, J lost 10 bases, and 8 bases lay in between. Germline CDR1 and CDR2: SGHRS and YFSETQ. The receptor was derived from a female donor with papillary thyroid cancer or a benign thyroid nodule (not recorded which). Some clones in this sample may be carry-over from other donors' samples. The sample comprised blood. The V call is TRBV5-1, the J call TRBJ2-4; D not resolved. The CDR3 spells CASSLDSRIQYF. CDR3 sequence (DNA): TGCGCCAGCAGCTTGGATTCAAGAATTCAGTACTTC.